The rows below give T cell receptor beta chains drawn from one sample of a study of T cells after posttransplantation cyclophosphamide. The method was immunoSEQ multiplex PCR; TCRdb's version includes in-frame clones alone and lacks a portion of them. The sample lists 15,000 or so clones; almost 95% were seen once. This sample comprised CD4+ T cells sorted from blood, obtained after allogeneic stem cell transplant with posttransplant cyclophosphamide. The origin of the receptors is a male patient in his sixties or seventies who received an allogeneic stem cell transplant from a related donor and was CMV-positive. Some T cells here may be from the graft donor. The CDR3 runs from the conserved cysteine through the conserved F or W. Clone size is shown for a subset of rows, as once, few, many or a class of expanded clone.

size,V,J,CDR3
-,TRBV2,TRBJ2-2,CASSETSGGPGTGELFF
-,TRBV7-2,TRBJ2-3,CASRGGGIRTDTQYF
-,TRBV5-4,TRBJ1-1,CASSGGTGGLRTEAFF
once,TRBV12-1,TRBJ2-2,CASSFEDEGPGGTNTGELFF
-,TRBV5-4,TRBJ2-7,CASSLESTRDWNEQYF
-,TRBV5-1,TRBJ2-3,CASSRYRGRGTDTQYF
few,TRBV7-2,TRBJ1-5,CASSLRQGEQPQHF
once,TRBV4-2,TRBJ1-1,CASSQVVGANTEAFF
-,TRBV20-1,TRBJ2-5,CSATGLETQYF
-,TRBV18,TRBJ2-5,CASSPGRQETQYF
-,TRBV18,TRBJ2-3,CASSPSTDTQYF
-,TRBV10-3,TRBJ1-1,CAISEMTANTEAFF
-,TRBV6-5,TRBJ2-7,CASSYSQGHYEQYF
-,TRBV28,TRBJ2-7,CASRPGQGILSSSYEQYF
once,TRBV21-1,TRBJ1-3,CASSKGGSSGNTIYF
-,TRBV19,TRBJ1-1,CASATDRVGGAFF
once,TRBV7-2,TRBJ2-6,CASSLGRSGGAWANVLTF
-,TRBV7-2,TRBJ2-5,CASSFLNGEQETQYF
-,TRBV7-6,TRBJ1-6,CASSEDSNSPLHF
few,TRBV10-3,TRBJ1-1,CAIRGAGNTEAFF
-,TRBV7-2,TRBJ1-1,CASSQRGGNTEAFF
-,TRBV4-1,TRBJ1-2,CASSQVGSYGYTF
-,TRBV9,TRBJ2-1,CASSGLGGRGVGNEQFF
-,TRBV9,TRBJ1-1,CASSAGTGNTEAFF
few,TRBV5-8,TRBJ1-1,CASSPGQGRAFF
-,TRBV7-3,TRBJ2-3,CASSTYPRDTQYF
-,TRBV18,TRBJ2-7,CASSPRGREDEQYF
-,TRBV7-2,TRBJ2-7,CASSPIWRGGEQYF
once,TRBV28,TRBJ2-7,CASSYGTGGNEQYF
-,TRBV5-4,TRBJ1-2,CASSSVGVTNYGYTF
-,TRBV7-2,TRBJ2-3,CASSRQRGNPDTQYF
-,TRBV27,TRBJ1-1,CASSLDTGLMNTEAFF
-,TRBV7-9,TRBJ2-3,CASSPRRGSTDTQYF
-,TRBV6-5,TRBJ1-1,CASSRENTEAFF
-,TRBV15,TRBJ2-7,CATSRHRGPYEQYF
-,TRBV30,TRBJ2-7,CAWSKGLAGGRYEQYF
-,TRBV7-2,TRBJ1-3,CASSLAQKNTIYF
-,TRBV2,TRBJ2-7,CASCLDLPGSGEQYF
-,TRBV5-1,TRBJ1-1,CASSSSGVVGTEAFF
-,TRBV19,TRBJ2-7,CASSIQGNYEQYF
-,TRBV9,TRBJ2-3,CASSPAGLLRTDTQYF
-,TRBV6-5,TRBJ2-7,CASSDGTTRAYEQYF
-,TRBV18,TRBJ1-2,CASSSRRGAPPKDFNYGYTF
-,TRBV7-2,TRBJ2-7,CASSIPRATGTSAYEQYF
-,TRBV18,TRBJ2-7,CASSPGGLQNHEQYF